This T cell receptor beta chain was sequenced for a study of cytomegalovirus exposure and HLA in healthy donors. Whole-study context: In an early release, HLA-typed donors contributed tens of millions of unique TCR sequences. Ancestry clustering placed 70% to 90% of several hundred genotyped donors in the Caucasian-associated cluster. Study-level results: Earlier findings revealed that most TCR beta V segments proved productive either about 90% or about 30% of the time.

With regard to this clone: Its antigen remains unknown.

PCR was performed using 60 Vbeta and 13 Jbeta primers. Sequenced by immunoSEQ multiplex PCR; TCRdb stores in-frame clones only, minus some. The table includes 100,000 to 150,000 clones, approximately 85% detected once. V gave up 0 bases and J gave up 2 bases; unmatched junction bases: 3. The CDR3 covers 15 residues. Germline V gene sequence: CDR1 LNHNV, CDR2 YYDKDF (reference sequence). The chain recombines TRBV15 with TRBJ2-7, with 8 bases aligning to TRBD2. This receptor was taken from a boy younger than 18 in good health and CMV-seronegative. The sample consisted of PBMCs. The CDR3 sequence: CATSRDPAGAYEQYF. DNA for the CDR3: TGTGCCACCAGCAGAGATCCAGCGGGGGCCTACGAGCAGTACTTC.